The TCR beta chain under discussion was sequenced for a study of cytomegalovirus exposure and HLA in healthy donors. Findings and limits, study-wide: Beyond CMV serostatus, there was no information to go on about immune exposure.

Comment on this clone: Its specificity is not known.

The CDR3 length is 14 residues. Germline V gene lookup returns CDR1 MNHEY and CDR2 SMNVEV (reference sequence). The junction had 5 bases not matched to a gene; V was cut back by 6 bases and J by 4 bases. The PCR employed 60 Vbeta primers together with 13 Jbeta primers. Only in-frame clones appear in the TCRdb table, and some are missing; sequencing was by immunoSEQ multiplex PCR. The sample carries about 170,000 clones, around 73% recorded once. The chain uses TRBV27 and TRBJ2-7; 11 positions agree with TRBD2. Sample: PBMCs. This receptor was taken from a woman aged 18-30 years in good health and CMV-seropositive. The CDR3 spells CASSPGLADYEQYF. Written as DNA, the CDR3 is TGTGCCAGCAGCCCGGGACTAGCGGATTACGAGCAGTACTTC.